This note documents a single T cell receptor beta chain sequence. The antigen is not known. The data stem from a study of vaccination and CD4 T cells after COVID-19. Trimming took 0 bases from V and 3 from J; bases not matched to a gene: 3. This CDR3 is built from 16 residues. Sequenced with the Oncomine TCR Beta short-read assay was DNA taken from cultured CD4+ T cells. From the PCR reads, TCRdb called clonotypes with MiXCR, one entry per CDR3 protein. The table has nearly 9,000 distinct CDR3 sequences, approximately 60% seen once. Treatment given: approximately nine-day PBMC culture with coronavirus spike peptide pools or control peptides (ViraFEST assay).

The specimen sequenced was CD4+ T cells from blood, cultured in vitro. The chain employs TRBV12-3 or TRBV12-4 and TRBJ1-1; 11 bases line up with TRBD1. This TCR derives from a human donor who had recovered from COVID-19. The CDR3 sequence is CASSLAPGQGDTEAFF. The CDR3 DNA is TGTGCCAGCAGTTTAGCACCGGGACAGGGGGACACTGAAGCTTTCTTT.